A selection of T cell receptor beta chains follows, all from one sample in a study of T cell responses to AZD1222 COVID-19 vaccine. Repertoires were generated with immunoSEQ multiplex PCR, while TCRdb's copy carries only in-frame clones and drops some. The sample has around 29,000 clones, about 93% seen once. The material was peripheral blood, obtained on day 0 of AZD1222 vaccination. The source is an adult in good health. The CDR3 runs from the conserved cysteine through the conserved F or W. D genes are given only for firm matches. For some rows the clone size is stated as once, few or many, or as a class when expanded; others skip it.

size | J | D | V | CDR3 | DNA
- | TRBJ2-7 | - | TRBV5-8 | CASSHRSPEQYF | TGTGCCAGCAGCCATCGTTCACCCGAGCAGTACTTC
- | TRBJ1-2 | TRBD1 | TRBV29-1 | CSVGDREDGYTF | TGCAGCGTTGGGGACAGGGAGGATGGCTACACCTTC
- | TRBJ2-7 | - | TRBV5-1 | CASSLVQPAYEQYF | TGCGCCAGCAGCTTGGTACAGCCAGCCTACGAGCAGTACTTC
once | TRBJ1-5 | TRBD1 | TRBV2 | CASNKDRDEQPQHF | TGTGCCAGCAATAAGGACAGGGACGAACAGCCCCAGCATTTT
- | TRBJ2-2 | TRBD1 | TRBV24-1 | CATSGTADFNTGELFF | TGTGCCACCTCCGGGACAGCCGACTTTAACACCGGGGAGCTGTTTTTT
- | TRBJ1-2 | - | TRBV27 | CASSLSGVLGYTF | TGTGCCAGCAGTTTATCTGGGGTGTTGGGCTACACCTTC
- | TRBJ2-1 | TRBD1 | TRBV30 | CAWSSFIRDRDLNEQFF | TGTGCCTGGAGCTCTTTCATCCGGGACAGGGATTTGAATGAGCAGTTCTTC
- | TRBJ1-4 | - | TRBV19 | CASSIYGPGVEKLFF | TGTGCCAGTAGTATTTATGGACCCGGAGTGGAAAAACTGTTTTTT
- | TRBJ1-6 | - | TRBV28 | CASSLGSPNSPLHF | TGTGCCAGCAGTTTGGGCAGCCCTAATTCACCCCTCCACTTT
- | TRBJ2-3 | TRBD2 | TRBV9 | CASSTGLAGGGGSDTQYF | TGTGCCAGCAGCACAGGACTAGCGGGAGGCGGGGGGTCAGATACGCAGTATTTT
- | TRBJ1-4 | TRBD1 | TRBV9 | CASSVNQGATNEKLFF | TGTGCCAGCAGCGTTAATCAGGGGGCAACTAATGAAAAACTGTTTTTT
- | TRBJ2-2 | - | TRBV7-2 | CASSSGGPGELFF | TGTGCCAGCAGCTCAGGGGGGCCCGGGGAGCTGTTTTTT
- | TRBJ1-2 | - | TRBV7-9 | CASSPERGSGYTF | TGTGCCAGCAGCCCGGAAAGGGGAAGTGGCTACACCTTC
- | TRBJ2-2 | TRBD1 | TRBV14 | CASSQGQGSTGELFF | TGTGCCAGCAGCCAGGGACAGGGGAGTACCGGGGAGCTGTTTTTT
- | TRBJ2-1 | - | TRBV6-2/TRBV6-3 | CASSNNEQFF | TGTGCCAGCAGTAACAATGAGCAGTTCTTC
- | TRBJ2-1 | TRBD2 | TRBV4-3 | CASSRLAGVDEQFF | TGCGCCAGCAGTCGACTAGCGGGAGTTGATGAGCAGTTCTTC
- | TRBJ2-1 | - | TRBV12-3/TRBV12-4 | CASSPLGGNEQFF | TGTGCCAGCAGCCCACTAGGCGGGAATGAGCAGTTCTTC
- | TRBJ2-1 | - | TRBV19 | CASSSVSYNEQFF | TGTGCCAGTAGCTCAGTATCCTACAATGAGCAGTTCTTC
- | TRBJ2-3 | TRBD2 | TRBV30 | CAWSYSGGATDTQYF | TGTGCCTGGAGTTATAGCGGGGGGGCCACAGATACGCAGTATTTT
- | TRBJ1-1 | - | TRBV7-6 | CASSFNTVNTEAFF | TGTGCCAGCAGCTTCAACACCGTGAACACTGAAGCTTTCTTT
- | TRBJ2-6 | - | TRBV15 | CATSEDSSGANVLTF | TGTGCCACCAGCGAAGACAGCTCTGGGGCCAACGTCCTGACTTTC
- | TRBJ1-1 | - | TRBV6-5 | CASSRTGGLEAFF | TGTGCCAGCAGTCGGACCGGGGGACTTGAAGCTTTCTTT
- | TRBJ2-5 | - | TRBV6-2/TRBV6-3 | CASSVGGIAWETQYF | TGTGCCAGCAGTGTTGGGGGGATAGCATGGGAGACCCAGTACTTC
- | TRBJ2-5 | TRBD1 | TRBV12-3/TRBV12-4 | CASSLTGAQTQYF | TGTGCCAGCAGCCTGACAGGGGCACAGACCCAGTACTTC
- | TRBJ2-7 | - | TRBV20-1 | CSARDYYEQYF | TGCAGTGCTAGAGACTACTACGAGCAGTACTTC
- | TRBJ2-5 | - | TRBV6-2/TRBV6-3 | CASSYSSRGETQYF | TGTGCCAGCAGTTACTCGAGTAGGGGAGAGACCCAGTACTTC
- | TRBJ1-6 | TRBD1 | TRBV5-1 | CASAGGGTGSPLHF | TGCGCCAGCGCAGGGGGCGGAACGGGGTCACCCCTCCACTTT
few | TRBJ1-6 | - | TRBV3-1/TRBV3-2 | CASSQGSGTPSSPLHF | TGTGCCAGCAGCCAAGGTTCAGGGACGCCGAGCTCACCCCTCCACTTT
- | TRBJ1-5 | TRBD1 | TRBV6-1 | CASSEALLDRVDQPQHF | TGTGCCAGCAGTGAAGCCCTTTTGGACAGGGTAGATCAGCCCCAGCATTTT
- | TRBJ1-1 | - | TRBV9 | CASSVGGETEAFF | TGTGCCAGCAGCGTAGGGGGAGAAACTGAAGCTTTCTTT